The next 17 T cell receptor beta chains were all read from a single sample in a study of shared clonotypes between healthy human individuals. The table came from immunoSEQ multiplex PCR; TCRdb's copy has only in-frame clones and leaves some out. The sample includes around 240,000 clones, 65% seen only once; the top ten take over 8.5%. The sequencing sample was made of memory CD4+ T cells sorted from blood. Indicated subset: CD45RA-negative fraction. Source of these receptors: a man aged 30-40 years in good health.

CDR3 residues: CAIRDRAESTEAFF. The CDR3 DNA reads TGTGCCATCAGAGACAGGGCGGAAAGCACTGAAGCTTTCTTT. The J gene is TRBJ1-1, the V gene TRBV10-3; 7 nucleotides agree with TRBD1. CDR3 size: 14 residues. CDR1 ENHRY and CDR2 SYGVKD come from the germline V gene. The V gene end was trimmed by 6 bases and the J gene end by 4 bases; junction bases not matched to a gene: 8.

With respect to this clone: The identical CDR3 is also encoded by other nucleotide sequences in the sample. The gene calls are TRBV5-1 and TRBJ2-6; 10 bases line up with TRBD1. CDR3 length: 17 residues. From germline, CDR1 is SGHRS and CDR2 YFSETQ. Germline trimming cut 5 bases from V and 0 bases from J; bases unmatched to any gene: 5. CDR3 residues: CASSRDRGSSGANVLTF. CDR3 sequence (DNA): TGCGCCAGCAGTCGGGACAGGGGTTCCTCTGGGGCCAACGTCCTGACTTTC.

The chain links TRBV5-1 to TRBJ2-7; 7 bases are shared with TRBD1. Germline-derived CDR1 and CDR2 are SGHRS and YFSETQ. The CDR3 covers 15 residues. The J segment lost 3 bases and the V segment lost 4 bases, leaving 10 bases of the junction unmatched. The CDR3 protein is CASSLGYPGGYEQYF. CDR3 bases: TGCGCCAGCAGCCTCGGGTATCCAGGGGGCTACGAGCAGTACTTC.

Only a few counts were recorded for this clone. The genes are TRBV15 and TRBJ2-1; 7 nucleotides match TRBD2. J gave up 5 bases and V 0 bases, and 10 bases lay outside the gene matches. CDR3 length equals 17 residues. Germline values: CDR1 LNHNV, CDR2 YYDKDF (reference sequence). In DNA, the CDR3 is TGTGCCACCAGCAGAGATCCGTGGAGCGGGAAAAACAATGAGCAGTTCTTC. As protein: CATSRDPWSGKNNEQFF.

This chain uses TRBV6-5 with TRBJ2-5, with 9 positions matching TRBD2. Unmatched junction bases numbered 6, after V lost 2 bases and J lost 5 bases. Germline V gene data show CDR1 as MNHEY and CDR2 as SVGAGI. This CDR3 is 15 amino acids long. The CDR3 sequence: CASSYGREGRETQYF. CDR3 nucleotide sequence: TGTGCCAGCAGTTACGGGCGGGAGGGCCGGGAGACCCAGTACTTC.

The rearrangement joins TRBV2 to TRBJ2-3, with D unresolved. In germline, CDR1 is SNHLY, CDR2 FYNNEI. The CDR3 consists of 13 residues. V was clipped by 4 bases and J by 5 bases, with 10 bases between them. DNA of the CDR3: TGTGCCAGCAGTGGTTCCCCGCTAGATACGCAGTATTTT. Its protein is CASSGSPLDTQYF.

The chain is built from TRBV28 and TRBJ2-2; no definite D call. The germline CDR1 and CDR2 sequences are MDHEN and SYDVKM. This CDR3 contains 14 residues. Deletions cut 3 bases from V and 2 bases from J, with 7 bases between. Here the CDR3 reads CASSLGSNTGELFF. The CDR3, as DNA: TGTGCCAGCAGTTTGGGGTCTAACACCGGGGAGCTGTTTTTT.

This rearrangement joins TRBV5-1 to TRBJ1-4; 7 positions match TRBD1. The V segment lost 2 bases and the J segment 1 base; nucleotides outside the gene matches: 2. Per germline, CDR1 SGHRS and CDR2 YFSETQ. The CDR3 is 15 residues long. The CDR3 DNA follows: TGCGCCAGCAGCTTCCGACAGGGAACTAATGAAAAACTGTTTTTT. Its translation: CASSFRQGTNEKLFF.

This clone has just a few counts. The V and J genes are TRBV5-5 and TRBJ2-7; no reliable D call. Trimming cost V 4 bases and J 4 bases, with 6 bases left between them. CDR3 length: 11 amino acids. CDR1 SGHKS and CDR2 YYEKEE come from the germline V gene (reference sequence). CDR3 sequence: CASSSKYEQYF. Here the CDR3 DNA reads TGTGCCAGCAGCAGCAAATACGAGCAGTACTTC. Filled out from reference TRBV5-5 and TRBJ2-7, the complete variable domain reads DAGVTQSPTHLIKTRGQQVTLRCSPISGHKSVSWYQQVLGQGPQFIFQYYEKEERGRGNFPDRFSARQFPNYSSELNVNALLLGDSALYLCASSSKYEQYFGPGTRLTVT.

The genes are TRBV4-1 and TRBJ1-2; no clear D. V shed 4 bases and J shed 9 bases, with 18 bases lying between them. CDR1 and CDR2 (germline): MGHRA, YSYEKL. The CDR3 length is 14 residues. CDR3 coding DNA: TGCGCCAGCAGCCGGGTGGGTGAAAAGTATAGCTACACCTTC. It encodes CASSRVGEKYSYTF.

This rearrangement joins TRBV19 to TRBJ2-2; a weak D match, TRBD1 (6 bases). The CDR3 extends over 15 amino acids. In germline, CDR1 is LNHDA, CDR2 SQIVND (reference sequence). The V and J ends lost 3 bases and 5 bases respectively, with 13 bases between them. The CDR3 here is CASSIVWGQTGELFF. The CDR3, as DNA: TGTGCCAGTAGTATCGTCTGGGGACAAACCGGGGAGCTGTTTTTT.

The V and J genes are TRBV28 and TRBJ1-5; D is uncertain. CDR3 length: 12 residues. V gave up 8 bases and J gave up 5 bases, with 10 bases separating them. Looked up from germline, CDR1 is MDHEN and CDR2 is SYDVKM. CDR3 amino acids: CASLNRYQPQHF. The CDR3 nucleotides are TGTGCCAGCCTGAACAGATATCAGCCCCAGCATTTT.

DNA for the CDR3: TGCGCCAGCAGCCAAGAATCTCGGAGGGGCGGGGTAGCGGGGGCCTACGAGCAGTACTTC. This translates into CASSQESRRGGVAGAYEQYF. The chain has TRBV4-1 and TRBJ2-7; 9 bases agree with TRBD2. Germline V gives CDR1 MGHRA, CDR2 YSYEKL. Unmatched junction bases numbered 17, after V lost 0 bases and J lost 2 bases. The CDR3 is 20 residues long.

V gene TRBV18 combines with J gene TRBJ2-1; the D gene is possibly TRBD1 (5 bases). The CDR3 spans 14 residues. Trimming removed 8 bases from V and 3 bases from J, with 14 bases in between. Germline V lookup: CDR1 KGHSH, CDR2 LQKENI. As DNA, the CDR3 is TGTGCCAGCCGGCACCAAGGGGACTACAATGAGCAGTTCTTC. It encodes CASRHQGDYNEQFF.

This clone turned up a few times. For the CDR3, the DNA is TGCGCCAGCAGCTTTTCTTTACAGCCTACCTACGAGCAGTACTTC. Protein product: CASSFSLQPTYEQYF. The V gene is TRBV5-1, the J gene TRBJ2-7, with D uncertain. Germline CDR1 SGHRS, CDR2 YFSETQ. The length of the CDR3 is 15 residues. V was shortened by 2 bases and J by 2 bases, with 14 bases between the two germline ends. The whole variable domain, remainder taken from reference TRBV5-1 and TRBJ2-7, is KAGVTQTPRYLIKTRGQQVTLSCSPISGHRSVSWYQQTPGQGLQFLFEYFSETQRNKGNFPGRFSGRQFSNSRSEMNVSTLELGDSALYLCASSFSLQPTYEQYFGPGTRLTVT.

This clone was detected only a few times. One junction end disagrees with the germline gene, perhaps due to a read error. This chain uses TRBV2 with TRBJ1-3; weak D call: TRBD1 (5 bases). The CDR3 has 14 amino acids. The V gene's germline CDR1 is SNHLY and CDR2 FYNNEI. Here the CDR3 reads CASREGTIGNTIYF. The CDR3 DNA reads TGTGCCAGCAGAGAAGGGACGATTGGAAACACCATATATTTT.

This clone was counted ten times or more. The chain links TRBV6-1 to TRBJ1-2; the D gene is possibly TRBD1 (5 bases). V was shortened by 7 bases and J by 4 bases, with 16 bases between the two germline ends. CDR1 and CDR2 from the germline V gene are MNHNS and SASEGT. The CDR3 runs 14 residues. CDR3 in amino acids: CASTPGTLSYGYTF. The DNA for the CDR3 is TGTGCCAGCACTCCAGGGACCCTTAGCTATGGCTACACCTTC.